This T cell receptor beta chain was identified during a study of blood T cells in healthy people across ages (dated by TCRdb to between 2014 and 2017). General notes on the study: In model experiments, template switching captured about one uniquely barcoded TCR beta cDNA molecule for every two T cells. To avoid experimental bias, donors of different ages were distributed randomly across sequencing lanes. The donors were divided into four age groups: young (average about 15 years), middle-aged (around 41), aged (under 70) and long-lived (about 79). Using the same blood draw, the study looked at two additional independent replicas of 1 million unique cDNA reads for two donors, one aged 18 to 29 and the other aged 80 or older. Age-related changes in TCR beta repertoire diversity were measured in the study by deep sequencing normalized with unique cDNA molecular identifiers.

General study outcomes and caveats: Because donor CMV infection status was unknown, age-related changes in expanded clonotypes were potentially confounded. Conclusive comparison of naive and antigen-experienced compartments was prevented by the profiling of bulk unsorted PBMCs. Compared with the aged group, the long-lived group had more naive CD4+ T cells, fewer expanded clones and increased TCR diversity, a pattern suggesting age selection. There was a strong correlation between observed TCR beta diversity and the percentage of naive T cells measured by flow cytometry. As age increased, observed TCR beta diversity per million T cells dropped in a roughly linear way, and a significant reduction was already evident by age 40. Estimates of total diversity from one million sequenced T cells were regarded as lower bounds and underestimates.

Receptor amplification or capture employed 5' RACE. The instrument given in TCRdb is Illumina HiSeq 2500. A second PCR of 7 to 11 cycles was run with a J-beta primer mix and a sample-barcoded 5' primer. Each TCR beta cDNA molecule received a unique molecular identifier from a template-switch 5' adaptor carrying 12 random nucleotides. Each sample yielded at least 3 million CDR3-containing paired-end reads. All of the RNA was converted into first-strand cDNA using the Mint cDNA synthesis kit, with a TRBC-specific oligonucleotide serving as the primer. All cDNA was treated with uracil-DNA glycosylase and then went through a first 18-cycle PCR with the universal primers M1SS and BC2_uni_R. Under the source paper's analysis protocol: Normalization of each sample was performed by random selection of 1 million high-quality reads, each carrying a distinct molecular identifier. Reads sharing molecular identifiers were discarded rather than binned into consensus sequences. MiTCR, set to a Q25 quality threshold and the strictest error-elimination algorithm, was used for CDR3 identification, clonotype clustering and error correction. A nonparametric unseen species model with Euler transformation was used to estimate lower-bound total TCR beta diversity. The public reads were quality trimmed at Q25 with fastp and then assembled into clones with MiXCR by TCRdb, keeping productive beta chains. Each entry is one CDR3 protein sequence, shown with its most common DNA and genes. These V and J calls derive from TCRdb rather than the authors' analysis. Here the sample has about 810,000 distinct CDR3 sequences; around 34% occur a single time. The ten most abundant clones make up around 13% of the sample.

As to this clonotype: This receptor's antigen is unknown. Per-base qualities were not stored, and no clone one base away is much larger.

Donors were 39 systemically healthy Caucasian individuals from Russia aged roughly 6 to 90 years. Each donor gave ten milliliters of peripheral blood, collected into EDTA-treated Vacutainer tubes. PBMCs were isolated by Ficoll-Paque density-gradient centrifugation, with at least 6 million obtained per sample. Total RNA, at least 6 micrograms per sample, was extracted from PBMCs with Trizol reagent. Naive CD45RAhigh/CD27high T cell percentages were measured by flow cytometry on a PBMC aliquot from every donor. The sequenced sample was blood. The receptor comes from a man aged 18-30 years in good health.

The base sequence is TGCGCCAGCAGCCAAGTCCACAGGCTCGACTATGGCTACACCTTC. Translated, this is CASSQVHRLDYGYTF. The rearranged chain carries TRBV4-1 and TRBJ1-2; a weak D assignment points to TRBD1 (5 bases agree). CDR1 and CDR2 are drawn from the germline V gene: MGHRA, YSYEKL. V is reduced by 1 base and J by 3 bases, leaving a spacing of 12 bases between them. The CDR3 contains 15 residues, cysteine and phenylalanine counted. Only the CDR3 DNA is retained, 45 bases long and in frame from the first base.